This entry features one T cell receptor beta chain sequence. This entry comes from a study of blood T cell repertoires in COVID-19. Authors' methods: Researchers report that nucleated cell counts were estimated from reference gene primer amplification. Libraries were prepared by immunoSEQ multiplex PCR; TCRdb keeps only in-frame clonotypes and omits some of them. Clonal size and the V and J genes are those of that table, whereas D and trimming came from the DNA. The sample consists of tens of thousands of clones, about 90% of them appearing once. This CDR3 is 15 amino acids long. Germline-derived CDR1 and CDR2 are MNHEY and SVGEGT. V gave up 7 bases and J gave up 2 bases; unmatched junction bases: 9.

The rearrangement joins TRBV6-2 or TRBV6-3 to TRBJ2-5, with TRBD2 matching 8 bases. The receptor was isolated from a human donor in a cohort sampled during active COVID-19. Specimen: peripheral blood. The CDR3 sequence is CASTPSLAVQETQYF. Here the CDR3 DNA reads TGTGCCAGCACCCCATCACTAGCGGTACAAGAGACCCAGTACTTC.